Listed here are 14 T cell receptor beta chains from one sample, sequenced in a study of OX40 agonist ivuxolimab in advanced cancers. Sequencing used immunoSEQ multiplex PCR; TCRdb keeps in-frame clones, though not all of them. The sample holds approximately 67,000 clones, about 85% seen once. The sample here was CD4+ or CD8+ T cells sorted from blood, taken in a trial of the OX40 agonist ivuxolimab. Receptors were obtained from an adult with an advanced solid tumor such as melanoma, head and neck, liver or kidney cancer.

The V gene is TRBV5-5, the J gene TRBJ1-6, with 9 nucleotides matching TRBD1. The germline CDR1 and CDR2 sequences are SGHKS and YYEKEE (reference sequence). The CDR3 runs 17 residues. After removal of 4 bases from V and 5 bases from J, the junction contained 10 bases not matched to a gene. The CDR3 here is CASSTGTGPKDNSPLHF. CDR3 sequence (DNA): TGTGCCAGCAGCACGGGGACAGGGCCCAAGGATAATTCACCCCTCCACTTT.

The chain carries TRBV19 and TRBJ2-1; TRBD2 matches 7 bases. J lost 4 bases, V lost 1 base, and 7 bases had no gene match. Per the germline V gene, CDR1 is LNHDA and CDR2 is SQIVND (reference sequence). The CDR3 spans 16 residues. This CDR3 is CASSIGSASGYNEQFF. The DNA of the CDR3 is TGTGCCAGTAGTATAGGATCGGCTAGCGGTTACAATGAGCAGTTCTTC.

This chain joins TRBV19 and TRBJ2-7, with D perhaps given as TRBD1 or TRBD2 (5 bases each). There are 14 residues in the CDR3. The germline V and J ends were trimmed by 5 bases and 0 bases, with 11 bases remaining between them. Germline V CDR1 and CDR2: LNHDA, SQIVND (reference sequence). DNA of the CDR3: TGTGCCAGTAGTGAGGGACCGGTCTCCTACGAGCAGTACTTC. Protein product: CASSEGPVSYEQYF.

The V and J genes are TRBV5-1 and TRBJ2-1, with a weak D call TRBD1 (6 bases). This CDR3 comprises 15 residues. With 9 bases removed from V and 4 bases from J, the gap between germline ends came to 20 bases. Germline loops: CDR1 SGHRS, CDR2 YFSETQ. This CDR3 is CATSQGLAVYNEQFF. The CDR3 DNA reads TGCGCCACGAGCCAGGGGCTAGCCGTGTACAATGAGCAGTTCTTC.

The chain uses TRBV10-3 and TRBJ1-2; D ambiguous. CDR1 is ENHRY, CDR2 SYGVKD, per germline. V dropped 3 bases and J dropped 13 bases, with 12 bases sitting between them. The CDR3 runs 11 residues. CDR3 sequence: CAISEDTAPTF. In DNA, the CDR3 is TGTGCCATCAGTGAAGACACCGCCCCCACCTTC.

This clone appeared once. V is TRBV7-2 and J is TRBJ2-3, with 13 bases identical to TRBD2. J lost 5 bases, V lost 5 bases, and 1 base had no gene match. Germline assignment: CDR1 SGHTA and CDR2 FQGNSA. The CDR3 sequence is 14 residues long. The CDR3 DNA reads TGTGCCAGCAGCCGGACTAGCGGGAGAGATACGCAGTATTTT. This codes for CASSRTSGRDTQYF.

J is TRBJ1-2 and V is TRBV11-2, with D tentatively TRBD1 (6 bases). V dropped 5 bases and J dropped 6 bases, with 16 bases sitting between them. This CDR3 is 14 amino acids long. CDR1 and CDR2 (germline): SGHAT, FQNNGV. CDR3 in amino acids: CASSPRDNINGYTF. The CDR3 coding sequence is TGTGCCAGCAGCCCCCGGGACAACATTAATGGCTACACCTTC.

The sample holds one count of this clone. The gene calls are TRBV5-6 and TRBJ2-5; 8 positions match TRBD1. With 1 base clipped from V and 5 bases from J, the junction kept 4 bases outside the gene matches. Germline V gives CDR1 SGHDT, CDR2 YYEEEE. This CDR3 spans 14 amino acids. CDR3 amino acids: CASSLSGGAETQYF. The CDR3 coding sequence is TGTGCCAGCAGCTTGTCAGGGGGCGCGGAGACCCAGTACTTC.

The chain has TRBV11-2 and TRBJ1-5; D gene ambiguous. The germline V and J ends were trimmed by 2 bases and 1 base, with 9 bases remaining between them. Germline-derived CDR1 and CDR2 are SGHAT and FQNNGV. The CDR3 loop spans 15 amino acids. CDR3 in amino acids: CASSLSRLSNQPQHF. CDR3 coding DNA: TGTGCCAGCAGCTTATCCCGTCTAAGCAATCAGCCCCAGCATTTT. The entire variable domain, with the rest obtained from reference TRBV11-2 and TRBJ1-5, is as follows: EAGVAQSPRYKIIEKRQSVAFWCNPISGHATLYWYQQILGQGPKLLIQFQNNGVVDDSQLPKDRFSAERLKGVDSTLKIQPAKLEDSAVYLCASSLSRLSNQPQHFGDGTRLSIL.

This clone was counted between two and nine times. The V gene is TRBV19, the J gene TRBJ2-7; 8 bases fit TRBD1. Per germline, CDR1 LNHDA and CDR2 SQIVND (reference sequence). V was pared by 6 bases and J by 3 bases, with 7 bases of the junction left unmatched. CDR3 length equals 14 residues. Written as DNA, the CDR3 is TGTGCCAGTAGCTCCAGGGGGCAGGACTACGAGCAGTACTTC. Translating it yields CASSSRGQDYEQYF.

The V gene is TRBV5-1, the J gene TRBJ1-1; 9 bases align to TRBD1. Germline assignment: CDR1 SGHRS and CDR2 YFSETQ. The CDR3 contains 16 residues. After removal of 0 bases from V and 0 bases from J, the junction contained 3 bases not matched to a gene. CDR3 protein: CASSLVGQGMNTEAFF. The CDR3 coding sequence is TGCGCCAGCAGCTTGGTGGGACAGGGCATGAACACTGAAGCTTTCTTT.

The CDR3 sequence: CASSRLAGEQFF. DNA of the CDR3: TGTGCCAGCAGCCGACTAGCCGGGGAGCAGTTCTTC. V is TRBV11-3 and J is TRBJ2-1; 7 positions agree with TRBD2. The CDR3 is made up of 12 amino acids. In germline, CDR1 is SGHNT, CDR2 YENEEA. V was pared by 5 bases and J by 10 bases, with 5 bases of the junction left unmatched.

The chain recombines TRBV27 with TRBJ1-4; D is unclear. This CDR3 spans 16 amino acids. Looked up from germline, CDR1 is MNHEY and CDR2 is SMNVEV (reference sequence). V was pared by 6 bases and J by 0 bases, with 14 bases between. CDR3 nucleotides: TGTGCCAGCAGCTCCCCCAACAGCGCAACTAATGAAAAACTGTTTTTT. As protein: CASSSPNSATNEKLFF.

The chain recombines TRBV9 with TRBJ1-1, with 11 bases lining up with TRBD1. This CDR3 comprises 16 residues. Germline V gene sequence: CDR1 SGDLS, CDR2 YYNGEE. After removal of 4 bases from V and 1 base from J, the junction contained 6 bases not matched to a gene. The CDR3 bases are TGTGCCAGCAGCTCATGGACAGGGGGCAGGAACACTGAAGCTTTCTTT. Residues: CASSSWTGGRNTEAFF.